Included here is one TCR beta chain sequence, with context. This entry belongs to a study of T cell changes during pregnancy in multiple sclerosis. Germline CDR1 and CDR2: SNHLY and FYNNEI. CDR3 length: 13 amino acids. Losses at the gene ends were 3 bases for V and 5 bases for J; bases not matched to a gene: 3. Libraries were prepared by immunoSEQ multiplex PCR; TCRdb keeps only in-frame clonotypes and omits some of them. The sample lists about 70,000 clones; around 94% were seen once. Sequencing was performed on peripheral blood, taken in the third trimester of pregnancy. The chain links TRBV2 to TRBJ1-1; 7 nucleotides align to TRBD1. The sequence derives from a female donor with multiple sclerosis, enrolled in a pregnancy study. CDR3 region: CASSEFRGTEAFF. CDR3 DNA sequence: TGTGCCAGCAGTGAGTTCAGGGGGACTGAAGCTTTCTTT.